Included here is one TCR beta chain sequence, with context. Seattle's enrolled individuals joined amid active infection and were then monitored longitudinally. How the authors handled the data: Estimated nucleated cell counts came from reference gene primer amplification. Libraries were prepared by immunoSEQ multiplex PCR; TCRdb keeps only in-frame clonotypes and omits some of them. That table is the source of V, J and clone size, and D and trimming were worked out from the DNA. This table holds 150,000 to 200,000 clones, 85% to 90% found once. Germline CDR1 MNHEY, CDR2 SVGAGI. V was trimmed by 6 bases and J by 5 bases, leaving 14 bases between them. This CDR3 is built from 13 residues. The entry originates in a study of blood T cell repertoires in COVID-19. Study information: The United States, Italy and Spain supplied acute and convalescent COVID-19 samples. From T cells, B-cell-depleted T cells, or PBMCs came the material, which was cDNA or gDNA.

The TCR was taken from an older woman with COVID-19, enrolled during active disease. Sample: peripheral blood. The chain links TRBV6-5 to TRBJ2-7, with D uncertain. Here the CDR3 DNA reads TGTGCCAGCAGCTGGAACGGAGAGGACGAGCAGTACTTC. This translates into CASSWNGEDEQYF.